Only a few counts were recorded for the clone carrying this T cell receptor (beta chain). What it binds is unknown. This specimen belongs to a study of Graves' ophthalmopathy and Graves' hyperthyroidism. General observations from the study: Sensitivity reached roughly 71% and specificity approximately 72% when the model predicted ophthalmopathy progression.

Amplified material comprised TCR beta CDR3 regions derived from RNA transcripts. HTBI primers were employed in first-round RT-PCR, then a second-round multiplex PCR followed. Each CDR3 protein is one row after TCRdb ran MiXCR on the multiplex PCR reads. The sample consists of 560,000 or so distinct CDR3 sequences, about 35% of them appearing once. V lost 3 bases and J lost 4, with 15 bases in between. The CDR3 spans 15 residues. The germline V gene encodes CDR1 LGHNA and CDR2 YNFKEQ. The sequence came from an adult man with Graves' hyperthyroidism. Specimen: peripheral blood or thyroid tissue (not recorded which). The genes are TRBV4-2 and TRBJ1-2; D unresolved. The CDR3 reads CASSQEIGSRYGYTF. CDR3 nucleotide sequence: TGTGCCAGCAGCCAGGAAATTGGGTCTCGCTATGGCTACACCTTC.